Following are 20 T cell receptor beta chains from one sample sequenced in a study of T cells in women clearing cervical HPV infection. Method: immunoSEQ multiplex PCR; TCRdb's copy keeps in-frame clones and lacks some. The sample holds 42,000 or so clones. The sample taken for sequencing was blood buffy coat. The receptors come from a woman aged 18 to 75 with a cervical HPV16 infection that either progressed to CIN3+ or cleared (not recorded which).

Comment on this clone: The read ends 3 residues shy of where the CDR3 ends; the end is completed using the germline J gene. The chain links TRBV20-1 to TRBJ1-6, with a possible D match to TRBD1 (6 bases). Per the germline V gene, CDR1 is DFQATT and CDR2 is SNEGSKA (reference sequence). CDR3 length: 15 residues. With 0 bases removed from V and 7 bases from J, the gap between germline ends came to 13 bases. CDR3 DNA, as far as it was read: TGCAGTGCTAGAGATGAGGCCAGGGGAAATTCACCC. This encodes CSARDEARGNSP. The entire CDR3 sequence reads CSARDEARGNSPLHF.

The DNA read from the CDR3 is TGTGCCACCAGTGCCCGAACAGGGAGTGAAAAA. Amino acid sequence: CATSARTGSEK. The whole CDR3 sequence reads CATSARTGSEKLFF. This chain connects TRBV15 to TRBJ1-4; D is possibly TRBD1 (6 bases). The read ends 3 residues shy of where the CDR3 ends; the end is completed using the germline J gene. The CDR3 consists of 14 residues. Trimming pared 6 bases from V and 7 bases from J, leaving 15 bases between. CDR1 and CDR2 from the germline V gene are LNHNV and YYDKDF (reference sequence).

As regards this clone: The read ends 3 residues early relative to the CDR3; the germline J gene fills the gap. The rearrangement joins TRBV5-8 to TRBJ2-5; a possible D gene is TRBD2 (7 bases). This CDR3 spans 15 amino acids. The V gene's germline CDR1 is SGHTS and CDR2 YDEGEE. V was clipped by 4 bases and J by 0 bases, with 13 bases between them. CDR3 residues: CASSRGGTYQETQYF. The part of the CDR3 DNA that was read is TGTGCCAGCAGCAGGGGGGGGACCTACCAAGAGACC.

Concerning this clone: The read finishes 3 residues shy of the CDR3 end, and the germline J gene is used to complete it. V gene TRBV6-1 combines with J gene TRBJ2-7; 9 positions agree with TRBD2. CDR1 is MNHNS, CDR2 SASEGT, per germline. This CDR3 has 17 residues. Trimming at V came to 2 bases and at J to 2 bases, leaving 10 bases not matched to a gene. The part of the CDR3 DNA that was read is TGTGCCAGCAGTGAAAGGAGACTAGCGGAGAGTGCCTACGAG. This sequence encodes CASSERRLAESAYE. The entire CDR3 sequence reads CASSERRLAESAYEQYF.

Here the CDR3 reads CASSQRGGAIREQFF. CDR3 DNA (partial): TGTGCCAGCAGCCAACGGGGGGGGGCGATTCGTGAG. The chain combines TRBV14 with TRBJ2-1; 8 bases are a match to TRBD2. Read data end 3 residues before the CDR3 end; the end is taken from the germline J gene. The CDR3 length is 15 residues. Germline V gene lookup returns CDR1 SGHDN and CDR2 FVKESK. Germline trimming cut 2 bases from V and 9 bases from J; bases unmatched to any gene: 9.

In the case of this clone: The DNA ends 3 residues before the CDR3 does, and the rest of the CDR3 is filled in from the germline J gene. The chain links TRBV19 to TRBJ2-3; 12 positions match TRBD2. Germline CDR1 and CDR2: LNHDA and SQIVND (reference sequence). The CDR3 runs 18 residues. V dropped 6 bases and J dropped 5; count of bases not matched to a gene: 15. The CDR3 DNA, read in part, is TGTGCCAGTAGAAAAAGGGCTAGCGGGGGGGCCGTTAGAGATACG. Protein sequence: CASRKRASGGAVRDT. The whole CDR3 protein is CASRKRASGGAVRDTQYF. The variable domain in full, with the rest retrieved from reference TRBV19 and TRBJ2-3, is DGGITQSPKYLFRKEGQNVTLSCEQNLNHDAMYWYRQDPGQGLRLIYYSQIVNDFQKGDIAEGYSVSREKKESFPLTVTSAQKNPTAFYLCASRKRASGGAVRDTQYFGPGTRLTVL.

On this clone itself: The sequenced fragment ends 3 residues before the CDR3 boundary, so the rest is inferred from the germline J gene. The chain is built from TRBV7-9 and TRBJ1-2, with 7 bases that match TRBD1. Germline values: CDR1 SEHNR, CDR2 FQNEAQ (reference sequence). The V gene end was trimmed by 4 bases and the J gene end by 4 bases; junction bases not matched to a gene: 9. The CDR3 is 15 amino acids. The sequenced CDR3 bases are TGTGCCAGCAGCTCCCGGGACAGAGATAGCTATGGC. Encoded protein: CASSSRDRDSYG. The full CDR3 protein reads CASSSRDRDSYGYTF. Full variable domain (rest looked up from reference TRBV7-9 and TRBJ1-2): DTGVSQNPRHKITKRGQNVTFRCDPISEHNRLYWYRQTLGQGPEFLTYFQNEAQLEKSRLLSDRFSAERPKGSFSTLEIQRTEQGDSAMYLCASSSRDRDSYGYTFGSGTRLTVV.

As concerns this clone: The read comes to an end 3 residues before the CDR3 does, leaving the germline J gene to fill in the end. This chain connects TRBV7-6 to TRBJ2-1, with 7 bases that match TRBD2. Trimming took 6 bases from V and 6 from J; bases not matched to a gene: 5. Germline V gives CDR1 SGHVS, CDR2 FNYEAQ. This CDR3 has 13 amino acids. CDR3 in amino acids: CASSSSGGNEQFF. Partial CDR3 DNA: TGTGCCAGCAGTTCCTCGGGGGGCAATGAG.

Worth noting for this clone: The read halts 3 residues ahead of the CDR3 end, with the missing end drawn from the germline J gene. The rearrangement uses TRBV13 and TRBJ1-1, with 7 bases fitting TRBD1. Germline CDR1 and CDR2: PRHDT and FYEKMQ (reference sequence). The V and J ends lost 5 bases and 1 base, in that order; junction bases with no gene match: 4. This CDR3 has 14 amino acids. Partial CDR3 DNA: TGTGCCAGCAGCCTGAGACAGGGGAACACTGAA. Its translation: CASSLRQGNTE. The entire CDR3 is CASSLRQGNTEAFF.

About this clone: From the germline J gene comes the end of the CDR3, since the read stops 3 residues before it. V usage is TRBV5-4 and J usage is TRBJ2-1, with TRBD1 matching over 11 bases. The CDR3 is 16 residues long. Germline trimming cut 4 bases from V and 7 bases from J; bases unmatched to any gene: 10. CDR1 is SGHNT, CDR2 YYREEE, per germline (reference sequence). The CDR3 bases that were read are TGTGCCAGCAGCAAAAACCCCGGGACAGGGGGAAATGAG. Translating gives CASSKNPGTGGNE. The CDR3 in full is CASSKNPGTGGNEQFF.

In the case of this clone: Read coverage stops 3 residues before the CDR3 terminus; the germline J gene supplies the remainder. The chain has TRBV2 and TRBJ1-5; 10 bases map to TRBD1. Germline V gene sequence: CDR1 SNHLY, CDR2 FYNNEI. This CDR3 contains 16 residues. After removal of 4 bases from V and 4 bases from J, the junction contained 7 bases not matched to a gene. CDR3 DNA (partial): TGTGCCAGCAGTGGGGGACAGGGGTCAGGGAATCAGCCC. Its protein is CASSGGQGSGNQP. The entire CDR3 sequence reads CASSGGQGSGNQPQHF.

A remark on this clone: The read stops 3 residues short of the end of the CDR3; the missing end is completed from the germline J gene. The V and J genes are TRBV19 and TRBJ2-1, with a possible D match to TRBD2 (5 bases). This CDR3 comprises 16 residues. With 3 bases removed from V and 0 bases from J, the gap between germline ends came to 12 bases. Looked up from germline, CDR1 is LNHDA and CDR2 is SQIVND (reference sequence). The covered CDR3 bases are TGTGCCAGTAGTATTAGAGCGGAAGGCTCCTACAATGAG. It encodes CASSIRAEGSYNE. The entire CDR3 is CASSIRAEGSYNEQFF.

On this clone: The CDR3 end lies 3 residues beyond the end of the read and is filled in from the germline J gene. The V and J genes are TRBV20-1 and TRBJ1-5, with D perhaps TRBD1 (5 bases). CDR1 is DFQATT, CDR2 SNEGSKA, per germline (reference sequence). Trimming removed 5 bases at V and 4 bases at J, with 9 bases between. This CDR3 region has 12 residues. This CDR3 reads CSAADRNQPQHF. The CDR3 DNA, read in part, is TGCAGTGCTGCAGACAGAAATCAGCCC.

Concerning this clone: Read data end 3 residues before the CDR3 end; the end is taken from the germline J gene. The rearrangement links TRBV7-9 to TRBJ2-1, with D possibly being TRBD1 (5 bases). Between the trimmed V and J ends, which lost 2 bases and 2 bases, there was a span of 10 bases. This CDR3 comprises 15 residues. Germline-derived CDR1 and CDR2 are SEHNR and FQNEAQ (reference sequence). CDR3 region: CASSLSGNTYNEQFF. CDR3 bases read: TGTGCCAGCAGCTTATCAGGGAACACCTACAATGAG.

Comments on this clone: The sequence runs out 3 residues before the end of the CDR3; the remainder is reconstructed from the germline J gene. The chain links TRBV12-3 or TRBV12-4 to TRBJ1-2, with a tentative D call TRBD1 (5 bases). The V and J ends lost 0 bases and 6 bases respectively, with 17 bases between them. The length of the CDR3 is 16 residues. The CDR3 reads CASSLALVEGEHGYTF. CDR3 bases read: TGTGCCAGCAGTTTAGCGCTCGTGGAAGGGGAGCATGGC.

Comments on this clone: The read terminates 3 residues before the CDR3 end, so the remaining end is supplied by the germline J gene. The chain employs TRBV5-1 and TRBJ2-1, with TRBD2 matching 10 bases. The CDR3 sequence is 13 residues long. V lost 4 bases, J lost 9 bases, and 4 bases stayed unmatched. Germline loops: CDR1 SGHRS, CDR2 YFSETQ. The sequenced CDR3 bases are TGCGCCAGCAGCCCCCGACTAGCGGGTGAG. Amino acid sequence: CASSPRLAGE. In full, the CDR3 is CASSPRLAGEQFF.

A remark on this clone: From the germline J gene comes the end of the CDR3, since the read stops 3 residues before it. The J gene is TRBJ1-6, the V gene TRBV19; D is perhaps TRBD1 (6 bases). Germline V lookup: CDR1 LNHDA, CDR2 SQIVND (reference sequence). This CDR3 has 13 amino acids. V lost 5 bases, J lost 9 bases, and 11 bases lay in between. Partial CDR3 DNA: TGTGCCAGTAGTTTTTTACAGGGTTCACCC. It yields the protein CASSFLQGSP. The full CDR3 is CASSFLQGSPLHF.

As regards this clone: The observed sequence ends 3 residues before the CDR3 terminus, with the missing tail filled in from the germline J gene. The V call is TRBV2, the J call TRBJ2-1, with 11 bases aligning to TRBD2. CDR3 length equals 13 residues. The V gene end was trimmed by 11 bases and the J gene end by 7 bases; junction bases not matched to a gene: 7. Germline lookup yields CDR1 SNHLY and CDR2 FYNNEI. CDR3: CAGSGGVGNEQFF. CDR3 DNA, as far as it was read: TGTGCCGGTAGCGGGGGGGTTGGGAATGAG.

With respect to this clone: The read gets to within 3 residues of the CDR3 end, and the germline J gene fills in the rest. The V gene is TRBV7-9, the J gene TRBJ2-5, with 10 positions matching TRBD1. With 3 bases clipped from V and 5 bases from J, the junction kept 6 bases outside the gene matches. Germline loops: CDR1 SEHNR, CDR2 FQNEAQ (reference sequence). The length of the CDR3 is 15 residues. CDR3 in amino acids: CASSFRQGAWETQYF. The CDR3 bases that were read are TGTGCCAGCAGCTTCCGACAGGGGGCTTGGGAGACC.

Regarding this clone: With the read ending 3 residues before the CDR3 end, the germline J gene is used to fill in that end. The chain has TRBV29-1 and TRBJ1-2; D not certain. CDR1 is SQVTM and CDR2 is ANQGSEA in the germline V gene. Trimming pared 3 bases from V and 4 bases from J, leaving 6 bases between. This CDR3 contains 11 residues. The covered CDR3 bases are TGCAGCGTTGAGAGGGCCTATGGC. This sequence encodes CSVERAYG. The CDR3 in full is CSVERAYGYTF.